This T cell receptor beta chain was identified during a study of CD8+ T cells in alopecia areata. Extraction and reverse transcription of RNA yielded cDNA as the sequencing template. Assay used: immunoSEQ multiplex PCR; TCRdb lists only in-frame clones, some missing. The sample includes 190,000 or so clones, roughly 64% of them seen just once. Broader study findings: Clonality in lesional scalp, especially alopecia totalis/universalis, exceeded that of normal scalp. Tofacitinib significantly reduced both scalp clonality and expanded CD8+ clones among the top 100.

Trimming took off 1 base at V and 4 bases at J, with 12 bases between the two ends. Germline V CDR1 and CDR2: SEHNR, FQNEAQ (reference sequence). This CDR3 is built from 15 residues. About this clone: The antigen is undetermined.

This sample's treatment: oral pan-JAK inhibitor, 5-10 mg twice daily. V usage is TRBV7-9 and J usage is TRBJ2-3; perhaps TRBD2 as D (5 bases). This sample comprised CD8+ T cells sorted from blood, obtained at week 24, from a patient treated with tofacitinib. The source of this sequence is a human donor with alopecia areata. The DNA of the CDR3 is TGTGCCAGCAGCTTAGGTTGGGAGTCGGCAGATACGCAGTATTTT. This codes for CASSLGWESADTQYF.